The source of this T cell receptor beta chain is a study of cytomegalovirus exposure and HLA in healthy donors. In germline, CDR1 is SGHRS, CDR2 YFSETQ. The CDR3 extends over 17 amino acids. The ends lost 6 bases at V and 2 bases at J; junction bases unmatched: 12. Produced via immunoSEQ multiplex PCR; TCRdb's table is partial and in-frame only. Among 150,000 to 200,000 clones listed, 86% were seen once. Sequences were obtained from PBMCs. This receptor was identified in a woman under 30 in good health and CMV-seronegative. This rearrangement joins TRBV5-1 to TRBJ2-1, with TRBD2 matching over 9 bases. The CDR3 DNA sequence: TGCGCCAGCAACACCCTCTCCGGCGGGGGGGCCTACAATGAGCAGTTCTTC. Translation gives CASNTLSGGGAYNEQFF. The variable domain in full, completed from reference TRBV5-1 and TRBJ2-1, reads KAGVTQTPRYLIKTRGQQVTLSCSPISGHRSVSWYQQTPGQGLQFLFEYFSETQRNKGNFPGRFSGRQFSNSRSEMNVSTLELGDSALYLCASNTLSGGGAYNEQFFGPGTRLTVL.